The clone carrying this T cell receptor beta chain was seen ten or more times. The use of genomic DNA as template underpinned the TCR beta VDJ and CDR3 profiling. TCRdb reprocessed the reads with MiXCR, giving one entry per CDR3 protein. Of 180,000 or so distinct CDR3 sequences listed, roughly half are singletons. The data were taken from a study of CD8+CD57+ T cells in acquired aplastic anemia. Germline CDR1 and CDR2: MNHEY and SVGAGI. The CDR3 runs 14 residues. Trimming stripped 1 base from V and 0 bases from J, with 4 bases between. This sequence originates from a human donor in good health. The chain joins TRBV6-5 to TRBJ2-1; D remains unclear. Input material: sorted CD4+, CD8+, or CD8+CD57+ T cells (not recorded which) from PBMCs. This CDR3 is CASSYFRSYNEQFF. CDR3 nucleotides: TGTGCCAGCAGTTACTTTCGCTCCTACAATGAGCAGTTCTTC.